This TCR beta chain was recorded in a study of shared clonotypes between healthy human individuals. Study observations and caveats: Clonotype sharing among donors, it was expected, would be affected by sequencing depth.

Concerning this clone: Antigen unknown.

Study processing details: Junction-only sequences produced by ImmunoSEQ had no quality scores, so filtering differed. Clones were read by immunoSEQ multiplex PCR, and TCRdb kept only the in-frame ones, dropping some. V and J calls plus clone size are reproduced from that table; the DNA served to infer D and trimming. Of about 470,000 clones detected, roughly 83% appear once; the ten largest clones hold less than 15%. The TCR was taken from a woman aged 40 to 55 in good health. Some clones in this sample may be carry-over from other donors' samples. The sequenced sample was PBMCs.

CDR3 residues: CASSPGTNLFDTQYF. CDR3 DNA: TGTGCCAGCAGCCCCGGGACTAACCTCTTCGATACGCAGTATTTT. The rearrangement links TRBV7-9 to TRBJ2-3; 7 bases line up with TRBD2. The CDR3 totals 15 residues. With 5 bases clipped from V and 6 bases from J, the junction kept 11 bases outside the gene matches. The germline gives CDR1 SEHNR, CDR2 FQNEAQ (reference sequence).